A selection of T cell receptor beta chains follows, all from one sample in a study of a mutant IDH1 vaccine in newly diagnosed glioma. Here immunoSEQ multiplex PCR was the method, and the copy in TCRdb shows in-frame clones only, minus some. In the table there are around 41,000 clones, 75% to 90% of which are singletons. These receptors have no known antigen. The specimen was PBMCs, collected from a glioma patient whose treatment included an IDH1 peptide vaccine. These receptors all stem from a middle-aged man with glioma. Both conserved end residues are part of each CDR3. A D gene is named only where the DNA matches it firmly. Size tells how often a clone was seen (once, few, many) or the class of an expanded clone, and some rows leave it out.

J: TRBJ2-3
V: TRBV7-9
D: .
size: .
length: 14
DNA: TGTGCCAGCAGCCCCCGGACCCGCACAGATACGCAGTATTTT
CDR3: CASSPRTRTDTQYF

J: TRBJ2-3
V: TRBV6-1
D: .
size: once
length: 14
DNA: TGTGCCAGCAGCCTCTCTCGGGGCGCAGATACGCAGTATTTT
CDR3: CASSLSRGADTQYF

J: TRBJ1-1
V: TRBV19
D: .
size: .
length: 14
DNA: TGTGCCAGTAGTATCGGGTTAAGGGACACTGAAGCTTTCTTT
CDR3: CASSIGLRDTEAFF

J: TRBJ1-2
V: TRBV6-5
D: .
size: .
length: 15
DNA: TGTGCCAGCAGTTCGCAGGGTTCGACGGACTATGGCTACACCTTC
CDR3: CASSSQGSTDYGYTF

J: TRBJ1-1
V: TRBV7-9
D: .
size: .
length: 16
DNA: TGTGCCAGCAGCCATAGGGGGGGACTACAGAACACTGAAGCTTTCTTT
CDR3: CASSHRGGLQNTEAFF

J: TRBJ1-5
V: TRBV10-3
D: TRBD1
size: few
length: 16
DNA: TGTGCCATCAGTGAGACCTCCGGGACAGAAAATCAGCCCCAGCATTTT
CDR3: CAISETSGTENQPQHF

J: TRBJ2-2
V: TRBV5-1
D: .
size: .
length: 15
DNA: TGCGCCAGCAGCCAAACATCGGTGGGGTCCGGGGAGCTGTTTTTT
CDR3: CASSQTSVGSGELFF

J: TRBJ2-7
V: TRBV6-6
D: TRBD1
size: .
length: 15
DNA: TGTGCCAGCACCCCCCCCGGGACAGGCGACGATGAGCAGTACTTC
CDR3: CASTPPGTGDDEQYF

J: TRBJ2-1
V: TRBV4-1
D: .
size: .
length: 17
DNA: TGCGCCAGCAGCCAAGAACGACGGGGGAGCTCCTACAATGAGCAGTTCTTC
CDR3: CASSQERRGSSYNEQFF

J: TRBJ2-2
V: TRBV29-1
D: .
size: few
length: 12
DNA: TGCAGCGTCGGCTTCGCGACCGGGGAGCTGTTTTTT
CDR3: CSVGFATGELFF

J: TRBJ2-1
V: TRBV18
D: .
size: .
length: 18
DNA: TGTGCCAGCTCACCGAAATTTCGTACGGAGGGGGCAAGCGATGAGCAGTTCTTC
CDR3: CASSPKFRTEGASDEQFF

J: TRBJ1-1
V: TRBV7-9
D: .
size: .
length: 15
DNA: TGTGCCAGCAGACCCTGGACAGTCCTGAACACTGAAGCTTTCTTT
CDR3: CASRPWTVLNTEAFF

J: TRBJ2-1
V: TRBV14
D: TRBD1
size: .
length: 17
DNA: TGTGCCAGCAGCCAGGCACAGGGGCGTAGTTCCTACAATGAGCAGTTCTTC
CDR3: CASSQAQGRSSYNEQFF

J: TRBJ2-1
V: TRBV9
D: .
size: few
length: 13
DNA: TGTGCCAGCAGCGCCCTTCTGATGGGGGAGCAGTTCTTC
CDR3: CASSALLMGEQFF

J: TRBJ2-7
V: TRBV19
D: .
size: .
length: 13
DNA: TGTGCCAGTAGTATACTAGGGGCCTACGAGCAGTACTTC
CDR3: CASSILGAYEQYF

J: TRBJ2-5
V: TRBV5-1
D: TRBD1
size: .
length: 14
DNA: TGCGCCAGCAGCTGGGGACAGGCTGGGGAGACCCAGTACTTC
CDR3: CASSWGQAGETQYF

J: TRBJ1-2
V: TRBV19
D: .
size: .
length: 13
DNA: TGTGCCAGTAGTATCGAGGGGACTTATGGCTACACCTTC
CDR3: CASSIEGTYGYTF

J: TRBJ2-5
V: TRBV20-1
D: .
size: .
length: 10
DNA: TGCAGTGCGAGTACCGAGACCCAGTACTTC
CDR3: CSASTETQYF

J: TRBJ1-2
V: TRBV6-5
D: .
size: .
length: 16
DNA: TGTGCCAGCAGTTACTCGGGACCGGGGGCCGGCTATGGCTACACCTTC
CDR3: CASSYSGPGAGYGYTF